The count of the clone carrying this T cell receptor (beta chain) is one. These data originate in a study of blood T cell repertoires in COVID-19. Whole-study context: Sites in the United States, Italy and Spain provided acute and convalescent COVID-19 samples. PBMCs, B-cell-depleted T cells, or T cells were the source of the cDNA or gDNA that made up the material.

In the authors' workflow: Estimates of nucleated cell counts were drawn from the amplification of reference gene primers. Assay used: immunoSEQ multiplex PCR; TCRdb lists only in-frame clones, some missing. V and J calls and clone size are as listed in that table; D and trimming were resolved from the DNA. Altogether 97,000 or so clones are present, approximately 82% being singletons, with the ten largest covering about 10%. The CDR3 sequence is 16 residues long. The germline CDR1 and CDR2 sequences are SGHNT and YYREEE (reference sequence). V dropped 4 bases and J dropped 5; count of bases not matched to a gene: 13.

The receptor was derived from a man between 65 and 85 years old with acute or convalescent COVID-19. This sequence joins TRBV5-4 and TRBJ2-5; 8 bases fit TRBD2. The sample consisted of peripheral blood. The CDR3 reads CASSQTASGRRETQYF. Written as DNA, the CDR3 is TGTGCCAGCAGCCAAACCGCTAGCGGGCGTCGGGAGACCCAGTACTTC.